A single sample gave rise to the 12 T cell receptor beta chains below, sequenced in a study of regulatory T cells in long-lasting Graves disease. Specified time point: newly diagnosed GD, antithyroid drugs for less than 3 months. The authors made the TCR library using RNA they extracted from PBMCs. Building of the TCR beta libraries involved iRepertoire HTBI primers and Arm-PCR of CDR3 regions. One entry per CDR3 protein, called by TCRdb with MiXCR from the multiplex PCR reads. The profile shows 500,000 to 700,000 distinct CDR3 sequences, under 20% of them singletons. These data were also reused for a study on T cells in Graves' hyperthyroidism and ophthalmopathy.

The sample consisted of peripheral blood mononuclear cells (PBMCs), taken at new diagnosis, from a patient treated with antithyroid drugs. Receptors originate from a woman aged 25 to 39 with Graves disease.

This clonotype showed up many times. As DNA, the CDR3 is TGTGCCAGTAGCGACAGGGCTAAGCAGTTCTTC. Protein: CASSDRAKQFF. The chain employs TRBV19 and TRBJ2-1; 7 positions match TRBD1. V trimming: 6 bases; J trimming: 11 bases; junction bases outside the gene matches: 4. This CDR3 spans 11 amino acids. Germline V gives CDR1 LNHDA, CDR2 SQIVND (reference sequence). Looking up the rest from reference TRBV19 and TRBJ2-1 gives the full variable domain: DGGITQSPKYLFRKEGQNVTLSCEQNLNHDAMYWYRQDPGQGLRLIYYSQIVNDFQKGDIAEGYSVSREKKESFPLTVTSAQKNPTAFYLCASSDRAKQFFGPGTRLTVL.

This clonotype was recorded many times. The chain recombines TRBV20-1 with TRBJ2-5, with TRBD1 as a possible D gene (6 bases). V dropped 6 bases and J dropped 5 bases, with 16 bases sitting between them. Germline V gene data show CDR1 as DFQATT and CDR2 as SNEGSKA (reference sequence). The CDR3 contains 13 residues. As DNA, the CDR3 is TGCAGTGCCGCAGAACAGGGCTGGGAGACCCAGTACTTC. It codes for CSAAEQGWETQYF.

This clonotype appeared many times. The chain has TRBV7-2 and TRBJ2-1; TRBD2 agrees at 7 bases. Germline V gene sequence: CDR1 SGHTA, CDR2 FQGNSA. J gave up 3 bases and V 5 bases, and 10 bases lay outside the gene matches. This CDR3 has 16 amino acids. This chain's CDR3 is CASSQRLAEIYNEQFF. In DNA form, the CDR3 reads TGTGCCAGCAGCCAAAGACTAGCAGAAATCTACAATGAGCAGTTCTTC.

In regard to this clonotype: This may come from a read error, since a much larger clone is one base off. This CDR3 reads CASSFFSGRGRVNEQFF. The CDR3 coding sequence is TGTGCCAGCAGTTTCTTTTCGGGCAGGGGGCGCGTAAATGAGCAGTTCTTC. V is TRBV12-3 or TRBV12-4 and J is TRBJ2-1; 8 bases fit TRBD1. This CDR3 region has 17 residues. The V segment lost 3 bases and the J segment 7 bases; nucleotides outside the gene matches: 14.

The chain employs TRBV5-1 and TRBJ1-2; a weak D match, TRBD1 (5 bases). Per the germline V gene, CDR1 is SGHRS and CDR2 is YFSETQ. The CDR3 extends over 15 amino acids. V was clipped by 3 bases and J by 1 base, with 13 bases between them. The CDR3 DNA follows: TGCGCCAGCAGCTCTACTGGAGGGGATAACTATGGCTACACCTTC. Protein product: CASSSTGGDNYGYTF.

This clonotype has ten or more counts. The chain employs TRBV3-1 and TRBJ2-1; D not certain. The germline V gene has CDR1 LGHDT and CDR2 YNNKEL (reference sequence). V lost 0 bases, J lost 6 bases, and 9 bases lay in between. This CDR3 has 14 residues. In nucleotides, the CDR3 is TGTGCCAGCAGCCAAGAATCTAGTCGCAATGAGCAGTTCTTC. Its translation: CASSQESSRNEQFF.

The sample holds many counts of this clonotype. The CDR3 here is CASSQRREEYNEQFF. CDR3 nucleotides: TGTGCCAGCAGCCAACGACGGGAGGAATACAATGAGCAGTTCTTC. The genes are TRBV14 and TRBJ2-1, with TRBD2 identical over 7 bases. The trim removed 2 bases at V and 4 bases at J, leaving 5 bases unmatched. This CDR3 contains 15 residues. Germline V gene sequence: CDR1 SGHDN, CDR2 FVKESK.

The V gene is TRBV2, the J gene TRBJ2-7; possibly TRBD1 or TRBD2 for D (5 bases each). V was trimmed by 7 bases and J by 2 bases, leaving 12 bases between them. The germline V gene encodes CDR1 SNHLY and CDR2 FYNNEI. This CDR3 comprises 13 residues. The chain's CDR3 is CASMGRETYEQYF. CDR3 coding DNA: TGTGCCAGCATGGGCAGGGAGACCTACGAGCAGTACTTC.

This clonotype was counted only a few times. The J gene is TRBJ2-1, the V gene TRBV28, with 7 bases identical to TRBD1. V lost 4 bases, J lost 7 bases, and 7 bases stayed unmatched. CDR3 length: 14 amino acids. CDR1 is MDHEN, CDR2 SYDVKM, per germline. CDR3 loop: CASSWGTRGNEQFF. As DNA, the CDR3 is TGTGCCAGCAGTTGGGGGACCAGGGGGAATGAGCAGTTCTTC.

This clonotype was recorded many times. CDR3 loop: CASSLPPTGNYGYTF. DNA of the CDR3: TGTGCCAGCAGCTTACCCCCCACAGGGAACTATGGCTACACCTTC. The chain is built from TRBV7-2 and TRBJ1-2, with TRBD1 as a possible D gene (6 bases). Trimming took off 2 bases at V and 2 bases at J, with 12 bases between the two ends. CDR3 length equals 15 residues. CDR1 and CDR2 (germline): SGHTA, FQGNSA.

V gene TRBV7-2 combines with J gene TRBJ2-5; D remains unclear. V lost 1 base, J lost 3 bases, and 12 bases lay in between. CDR1 SGHTA and CDR2 FQGNSA come from the germline V gene. The CDR3 is 15 residues long. The CDR3 loop is CASSLDIAGEETQYF. CDR3 in DNA: TGTGCCAGCAGCTTAGATATAGCTGGGGAAGAGACCCAGTACTTC.

This clonotype has at least ten counts. V is TRBV24-1 and J is TRBJ2-1, with 9 bases lining up with TRBD1. The length of the CDR3 is 16 residues. V lost 4 bases, J lost 1 base, and 4 bases stayed unmatched. Germline CDR1 is KGHDR and CDR2 is SFDVKD. The CDR3 loop is CATSEPGTGSYNEQFF. The CDR3 region has the DNA TGTGCCACCAGTGAGCCCGGGACAGGGTCCTACAATGAGCAGTTCTTC.